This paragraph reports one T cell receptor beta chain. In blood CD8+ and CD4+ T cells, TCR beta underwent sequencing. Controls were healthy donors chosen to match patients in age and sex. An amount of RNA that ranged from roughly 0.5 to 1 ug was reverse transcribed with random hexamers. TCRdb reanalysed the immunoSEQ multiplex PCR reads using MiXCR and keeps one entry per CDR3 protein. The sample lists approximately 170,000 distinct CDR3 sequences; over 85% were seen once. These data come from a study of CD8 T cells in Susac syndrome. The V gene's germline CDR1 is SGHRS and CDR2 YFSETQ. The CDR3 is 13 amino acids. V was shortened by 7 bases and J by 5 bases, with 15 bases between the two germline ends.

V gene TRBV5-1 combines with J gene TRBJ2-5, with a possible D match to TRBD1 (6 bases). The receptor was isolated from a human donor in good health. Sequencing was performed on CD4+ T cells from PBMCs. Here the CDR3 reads CASCPTGTETQYF. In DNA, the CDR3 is TGCGCCAGCTGTCCCACAGGGACGGAGACCCAGTACTTC.